This T cell receptor (beta chain) originates from a study of blood T cells in healthy people across ages. Study-wide points: Diversity was higher, and naive CD4+ cells more numerous, in long-lived donors than in aged donors.

The second PCR ran roughly 7 to 12 cycles with a sample-barcoded 5' primer and J-beta primers. TCRdb used MiXCR to reprocess the 5' RACE reads, holding one entry per CDR3 protein. Among 540,000 or so distinct CDR3 sequences listed, roughly 28% were seen once. Donor samples were obtained from healthy Caucasian individuals from Russia, aged about 6 to 90. Trimming removed 3 bases at V and 0 bases at J, with 14 bases between. In germline, CDR1 is DFQATT, CDR2 SNEGSKA (reference sequence). This CDR3 spans 16 amino acids. Details on this clonotype: No antigen is known for it.

V gene TRBV20-1 combines with J gene TRBJ2-2, with a tentative D call TRBD2 (7 bases). This TCR was recovered from a woman between 70 and 85 years old in good health. Sequences were obtained from blood. The CDR3 sequence: CSARNPGGSNTGELFF. DNA of the CDR3: TGCAGTGCTAGGAATCCGGGGGGCTCGAACACCGGGGAGCTGTTTTTT.